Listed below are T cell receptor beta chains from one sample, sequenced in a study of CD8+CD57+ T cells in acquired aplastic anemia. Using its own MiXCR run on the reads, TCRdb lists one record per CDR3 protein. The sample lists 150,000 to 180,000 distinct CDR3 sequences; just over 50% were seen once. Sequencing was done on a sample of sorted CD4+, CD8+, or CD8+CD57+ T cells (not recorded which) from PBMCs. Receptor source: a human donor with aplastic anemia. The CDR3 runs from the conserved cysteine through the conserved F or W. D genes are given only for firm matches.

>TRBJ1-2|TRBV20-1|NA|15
CSARDFTGINYGYTF
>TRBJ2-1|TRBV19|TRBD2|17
CASQTSGGTSSYNEQFF
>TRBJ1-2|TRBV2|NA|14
CASSEALRVVGYTF
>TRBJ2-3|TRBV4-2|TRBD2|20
CASSQDLGLAGGQLTDTQYF
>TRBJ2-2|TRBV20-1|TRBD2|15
CSARVIAGGTGELFF
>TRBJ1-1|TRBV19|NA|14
CASSIRRLNTEAFF
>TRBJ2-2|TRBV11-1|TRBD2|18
CASSLADTSGRNTGELFF
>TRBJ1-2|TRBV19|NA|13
CASRGDRNYGYTF
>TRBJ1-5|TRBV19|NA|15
CASSIIEKGNQPQHF
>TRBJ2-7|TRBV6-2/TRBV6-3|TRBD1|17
CASSYSGQGTLVYEQYF
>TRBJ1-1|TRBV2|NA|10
CASKGPEAFF
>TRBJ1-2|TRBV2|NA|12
CASSEWVYGYTF
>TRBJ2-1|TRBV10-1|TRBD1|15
CASRAGTVGNNEQFF
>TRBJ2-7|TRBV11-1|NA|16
CASSLAGGAGNYEQYF
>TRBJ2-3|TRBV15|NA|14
CATSRVGSIDTQYF
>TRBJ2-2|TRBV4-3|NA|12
CASSPFTGELFF
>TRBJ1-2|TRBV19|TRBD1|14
CASSSRTGPYGYIF
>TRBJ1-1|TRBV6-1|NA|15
CASRPTGRREAEAFF
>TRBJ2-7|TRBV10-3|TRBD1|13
CAITRDRGDEQYF
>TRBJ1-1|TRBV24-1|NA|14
CATSDLNRRTEAFF
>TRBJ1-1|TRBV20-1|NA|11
CSAIAGTEAFF
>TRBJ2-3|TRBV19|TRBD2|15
CASSSQRGSTDTQYF
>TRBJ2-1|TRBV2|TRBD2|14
CASSAGGGINEQFF
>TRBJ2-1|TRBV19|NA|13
CASAASDYNEQLF
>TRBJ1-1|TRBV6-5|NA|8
CVRICAFF
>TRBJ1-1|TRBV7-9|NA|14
CASSLGGARTEAFF
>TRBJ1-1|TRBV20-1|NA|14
CSALDRGRNTEAFF
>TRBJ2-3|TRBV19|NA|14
CASSPGAVWDTQYF
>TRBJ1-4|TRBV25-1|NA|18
CASSESVSGAAPNEKLFF
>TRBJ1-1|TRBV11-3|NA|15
CASSAGAVQPFEAFF
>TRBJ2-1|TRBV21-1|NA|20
CASSTRSIGGSTSSYNEQFF
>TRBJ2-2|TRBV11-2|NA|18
CASSPRRRDTNNTGELFF
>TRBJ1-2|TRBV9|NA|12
CASSETSRGYTF
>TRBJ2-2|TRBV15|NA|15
CATSRVGSWAGELFF
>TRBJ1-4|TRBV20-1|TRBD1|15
CSARGSDRGRSGLFF
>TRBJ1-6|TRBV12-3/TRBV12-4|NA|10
CASGGSPLHF
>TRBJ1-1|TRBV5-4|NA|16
CACSYPRGREDTEAFF
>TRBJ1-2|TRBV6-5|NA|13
CASSYPSLYGYTF
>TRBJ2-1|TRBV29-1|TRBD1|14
CSVYGQAGDNEQFF
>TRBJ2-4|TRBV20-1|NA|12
CSAWGAKNIQYF
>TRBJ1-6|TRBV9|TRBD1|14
CASSATGGISPLHF
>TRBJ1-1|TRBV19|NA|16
CASMALVGAMNTEAFF
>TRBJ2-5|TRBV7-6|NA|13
CVSSPRTGGAQYF
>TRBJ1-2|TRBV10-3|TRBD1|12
CATETGGRGYTF
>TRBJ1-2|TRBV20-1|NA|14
CSAGPDSGTIGYTF
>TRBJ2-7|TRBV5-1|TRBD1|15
CASSLEGQGSYEQYF
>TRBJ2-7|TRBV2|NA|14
CASREHRDTYEQYF
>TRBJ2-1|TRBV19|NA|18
CASSIEGSPLPSYNEQFF
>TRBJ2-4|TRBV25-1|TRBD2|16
CASSTASGEAKNIQYF
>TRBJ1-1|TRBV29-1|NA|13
CSVTGPRGYEAFF
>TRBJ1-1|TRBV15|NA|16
CATSRERDGMNTEAFF